A selection of T cell receptor beta chains follows, all from one sample in a study of cytomegalovirus exposure and HLA in healthy donors. Using immunoSEQ multiplex PCR, the repertoire was profiled, and TCRdb retains in-frame clones only, with some absent. Reported are 55,000 to 75,000 clones; the ten largest clones contain 3.5% to 4.5%. Sequences were obtained from PBMCs. The source of these receptors is a male donor in good health and CMV-seronegative. CDR3s include the opening cysteine and the closing phenylalanine or tryptophan. A D gene is named only where the DNA matches it firmly.

j_gene: TRBJ1-3
v_gene: TRBV5-6
d_gene: NA
CDR3nt: TGTGCCAGCAGCTTCGGAGTCACCTCTGGAAACACCATATATTTT
CDR3aa: CASSFGVTSGNTIYF

j_gene: TRBJ1-1
v_gene: TRBV7-3
d_gene: NA
CDR3nt: TGTGCCAGCAGCTTAGCCGGGGGTAACACTGAAGATTTCTTT
CDR3aa: CASSLAGGNTEDFF

j_gene: TRBJ2-1
v_gene: TRBV18
d_gene: TRBD2
CDR3nt: TGTGCCAGCTCACCAGAGGCTAGCGGTTTGTGGGGTGAGCAGTTCTTC
CDR3aa: CASSPEASGLWGEQFF

j_gene: TRBJ2-5
v_gene: TRBV9
d_gene: NA
CDR3nt: TGTGCCAGCAGCGTAGCTACGGGGATGGGGGAGACCCAGTACTTC
CDR3aa: CASSVATGMGETQYF

j_gene: TRBJ1-5
v_gene: TRBV16
d_gene: NA
CDR3nt: TGTGCCAGCAGCCGTCAGTATCAGCCCCAGCATTTT
CDR3aa: CASSRQYQPQHF

j_gene: TRBJ1-6
v_gene: TRBV18
d_gene: NA
CDR3nt: TGTGCCAGCTCACCCAGGGTGACTAATTCACCCCTCCACTTT
CDR3aa: CASSPRVTNSPLHF

j_gene: TRBJ2-1
v_gene: TRBV18
d_gene: TRBD2
CDR3nt: TGTGCCAGCTCACCACTGGCGGGAGAGGAGCAGTTCTTC
CDR3aa: CASSPLAGEEQFF

j_gene: TRBJ1-5
v_gene: TRBV6-6
d_gene: NA
CDR3nt: TGTGCCAGCAGCCCTCCCCTATTAGCGGGCAATCAGCCCCAGCATTTT
CDR3aa: CASSPPLLAGNQPQHF

j_gene: TRBJ2-1
v_gene: TRBV14
d_gene: NA
CDR3nt: TGTGCCAGCAGCCAAGATGGGGGGTGGGGCGGAAACAATGAGCAGTTCTTC
CDR3aa: CASSQDGGWGGNNEQFF

j_gene: TRBJ2-6
v_gene: TRBV19
d_gene: TRBD1
CDR3nt: TGTGCCAGTAGGAACAGGGGCTCTGGGGCCAACGTCCTGACTTTC
CDR3aa: CASRNRGSGANVLTF

j_gene: TRBJ2-5
v_gene: TRBV4-1
d_gene: NA
CDR3nt: TGCGCCAGCAGCCGATTACTAGTCGAAGAGACCCAGTACTTC
CDR3aa: CASSRLLVEETQYF

j_gene: TRBJ2-1
v_gene: TRBV5-1
d_gene: TRBD2
CDR3nt: TGCGCCAGCAGCAACCCTTATGAGTTCAGCGGGAGGGTCTATGAGCAGTTCTTC
CDR3aa: CASSNPYEFSGRVYEQFF

j_gene: TRBJ1-5
v_gene: TRBV7-9
d_gene: NA
CDR3nt: TGTGCCAGCAGCCCCACCGTACCGATAATTAGCATCAGGCCCCAGCATTTT
CDR3aa: CASSPTVPIISIRPQHF

j_gene: TRBJ2-3
v_gene: TRBV11-2
d_gene: TRBD2
CDR3nt: TGTGCCAGCAGCTTAGTCTCCAGCGGGAGAGGGTCAGATACGCAGTATTTT
CDR3aa: CASSLVSSGRGSDTQYF

j_gene: TRBJ2-7
v_gene: TRBV28
d_gene: TRBD1
CDR3nt: TGTGCCAGCAGTTTTGGCCGGGAAAGGGGGCCCTACGAGCAGTACTTC
CDR3aa: CASSFGRERGPYEQYF

j_gene: TRBJ2-1
v_gene: TRBV5-1
d_gene: TRBD2
CDR3nt: TGCGCCAGCAGCTTGGGTGGGACTAGCGGGGGGGCCGACAATGAGCAGTTCTTC
CDR3aa: CASSLGGTSGGADNEQFF

j_gene: TRBJ2-7
v_gene: TRBV7-2
d_gene: TRBD2
CDR3nt: TGTGCCAGCAGCTCGTCTAGCGGGAGGGGCTACGAGCAGTACTTC
CDR3aa: CASSSSSGRGYEQYF

j_gene: TRBJ2-2
v_gene: TRBV10-1
d_gene: TRBD1
CDR3nt: TGCGCCAGCAGTGAGGGACAGGATCGAGGGACCGGGGAGCTGTTTTTT
CDR3aa: CASSEGQDRGTGELFF

j_gene: TRBJ2-7
v_gene: TRBV19
d_gene: NA
CDR3nt: TGTGCCAGTAGTACGTACCGGGACACCTCCTACGAGCAGTACTTC
CDR3aa: CASSTYRDTSYEQYF

j_gene: TRBJ1-1
v_gene: TRBV5-1
d_gene: NA
CDR3nt: TGCGCCAGCCTAAGCGGTAGGTGGGAAGACACTGAAGCTTTCTTT
CDR3aa: CASLSGRWEDTEAFF

j_gene: TRBJ2-3
v_gene: TRBV11-1
d_gene: NA
CDR3nt: TGTGCCAGCAGCTTAGACATTAGCACAGATACGCAGTATTTT
CDR3aa: CASSLDISTDTQYF

j_gene: TRBJ2-7
v_gene: TRBV19
d_gene: NA
CDR3nt: TGTGCCAGTAGTATGAATCCGACGGACACCTACGAGCAGTACTTC
CDR3aa: CASSMNPTDTYEQYF

j_gene: TRBJ2-7
v_gene: TRBV4-3
d_gene: NA
CDR3nt: TGCGCCAGCAGCCAGTTACAGGGTCACGAGCAGTACTTC
CDR3aa: CASSQLQGHEQYF

j_gene: TRBJ2-3
v_gene: TRBV19
d_gene: TRBD2
CDR3nt: TGTGCCAGTAGTGCCCGGACTAGCGGAGCTAGCACAGATACGCAGTATTTT
CDR3aa: CASSARTSGASTDTQYF

j_gene: TRBJ2-2
v_gene: TRBV7-2
d_gene: TRBD2
CDR3nt: TGTGCCAGCAGCCCCCGGGGGGGGCCTACAAGAAACACCGGGGAGCTGTTTTTT
CDR3aa: CASSPRGGPTRNTGELFF

j_gene: TRBJ2-3
v_gene: TRBV9
d_gene: TRBD2
CDR3nt: TGTGCCAGCAGTCCCGACAGTCCGCTAGCGGGGTGGACAGATACGCAGTATTTT
CDR3aa: CASSPDSPLAGWTDTQYF

j_gene: TRBJ1-1
v_gene: TRBV5-4
d_gene: TRBD1
CDR3nt: TGTGCCAGCAGTTTACCGGGACAGGGAGACTCTGAAGCTTTCTTT
CDR3aa: CASSLPGQGDSEAFF

j_gene: TRBJ2-2
v_gene: TRBV15
d_gene: TRBD1
CDR3nt: TGTGCCACCAGCAGCCGGGACAGGTTGGCCGGGGAGCTGTTTTTT
CDR3aa: CATSSRDRLAGELFF

j_gene: TRBJ2-1
v_gene: TRBV5-4
d_gene: TRBD1
CDR3nt: TGTGCCAGCAGCTTGGAATGGACAGGTTACAATGAGCAGTTCTTC
CDR3aa: CASSLEWTGYNEQFF

j_gene: TRBJ2-7
v_gene: TRBV29-1
d_gene: TRBD1
CDR3nt: TGCAGCGTGGGGACAGTCTACGAGCAGTACTTC
CDR3aa: CSVGTVYEQYF

j_gene: TRBJ2-2
v_gene: TRBV19
d_gene: TRBD2
CDR3nt: TGTGCCAGTAGGCGGGGGGGGCAGAACACCGGGGAGCTGTTTTTT
CDR3aa: CASRRGGQNTGELFF

j_gene: TRBJ2-1
v_gene: TRBV7-9
d_gene: TRBD2
CDR3nt: TGTGCCAGCAGCTTCGCAAATCCGGGACTACATATCAATGAGCAGTTCTTC
CDR3aa: CASSFANPGLHINEQFF

j_gene: TRBJ2-7
v_gene: TRBV14
d_gene: TRBD1
CDR3nt: TGTGCCAGCAGCCAAGATGGTCGGGGACAGGGTGTAGCCGAGCAGTACTTC
CDR3aa: CASSQDGRGQGVAEQYF

j_gene: TRBJ2-1
v_gene: TRBV4-2
d_gene: TRBD2
CDR3nt: TGTGCCAGCAGCGCCCGGGGGGGGGTCAATGAGCAGTTCTTC
CDR3aa: CASSARGGVNEQFF

j_gene: TRBJ1-5
v_gene: TRBV19
d_gene: TRBD1
CDR3nt: TGTGCCAGTAGTTTTGGACAGGGAATCTCTCAGCCCCAGCATTTT
CDR3aa: CASSFGQGISQPQHF

j_gene: TRBJ2-4
v_gene: TRBV5-6
d_gene: TRBD2
CDR3nt: TGTGCCAGCAGCGTTAGCGGGGGAGCCAAAAACATTCAGTACTTC
CDR3aa: CASSVSGGAKNIQYF

j_gene: TRBJ1-1
v_gene: TRBV6-6
d_gene: NA
CDR3nt: TGTGCCAGCAGTTACATCGGACAAATGAACACTGAAGATTTCTTT
CDR3aa: CASSYIGQMNTEDFF